Reported below is one T cell receptor (beta chain). Antigen: not known. Assay used: immunoSEQ multiplex PCR; TCRdb lists only in-frame clones, some missing. The data show 70,000 or so clones, about 89% seen once. It was autoimmune disease history or systemic immunosuppression that excluded patients. This record comes from a study of OX40 agonist ivuxolimab in advanced cancers. Study-wide context: Cohort: around 83% men, mean age around 60, aged roughly 20 to 79. Regarding the study as a whole: Low normalized T-cell clonal expansion was also seen in some nonresponders.

Trimming shortened V by 7 bases and J by 0 bases, and 12 bases separated the two germline ends. The CDR3 covers 15 residues. CDR1 is SNHLY, CDR2 FYNNEI, per germline. The clonotype was recovered from an adult with an advanced solid tumor such as melanoma, head and neck, liver or kidney cancer. V usage is TRBV2 and J usage is TRBJ1-4, with D hard to call. Here the sequenced sample was CD4+ or CD8+ T cells sorted from blood, taken in a trial of the OX40 agonist ivuxolimab. The CDR3: CASKKMVATNEKLFF. The CDR3 DNA reads TGTGCCAGCAAAAAAATGGTTGCAACTAATGAAAAACTGTTTTTT.